This is a list of T cell receptor beta chains from one sample in a study of blood T cells in healthy people across ages. TCRdb used MiXCR to reprocess the 5' RACE reads, holding one entry per CDR3 protein. The sample lists around 800,000 distinct CDR3 sequences, about a quarter occurring once. The sample also formed part of further work on T cells of mothers and their children.

Sample: blood. All receptors come from a boy aged 10-17 years in good health. Both conserved end residues are part of each CDR3.

v_call	cdr3_aa
TRBV28	CASSFARGDFTDTQYF
TRBV12-3/TRBV12-4	CASSLYGTQQFF
TRBV10-2	CASSEMTDLGGEQYF
TRBV5-1	CASSFQGADGYTF
TRBV5-1	CASSEPNRGKVTGELFF
TRBV30	CAWSFHTDTQYF
TRBV6-5	CASSLSGPRTGELFF
TRBV4-1	CASSQGIPAADTQYF
TRBV5-1	CASSLSGGAPQPQHF
TRBV10-3	CAISESVGARYGEQYF
TRBV20-1	CSARDGGQGDYNEQFF
TRBV20-1	CSAEVDSGNTIYF
TRBV5-1	CASSVLPTGGVASGANVLTF
TRBV15	CATSSDTSGGAFSYEQYF
TRBV7-9	CASSSRDRVNRHGYTF
TRBV12-3/TRBV12-4	CASSLGEINIQYF
TRBV3-1	CASTGTPTGELFF
TRBV5-1	CASSFSQGANEQFF
TRBV20-1	CSAKKQGATDTQYF
TRBV5-1	CASTPEGLREKLFF
TRBV12-5	CASGLVLGSGANVLTF
TRBV12-3/TRBV12-4	CASRPPSGGRKTQYF
TRBV20-1	CSATGTGGSEQYF
TRBV20-1	CSAKDSSETQYF
TRBV20-1	CSAPHIDTEAFF
TRBV10-3	CAISESGPPYEQYF
TRBV25-1	CASSPPLAGGWGEQFF
TRBV21-1	CASSKIGGAKNIRYF
TRBV5-1	CASSAPQGGYGYTF
TRBV9	CASSVAGGSAYEQYF
TRBV2	CASTGTSGVYEQYF
TRBV7-2	CASSLALGGAGIQYF
TRBV7-8	CASRMTLLRETQYF
TRBV7-9	CASSFHTSPYTDTQYF
TRBV12-3/TRBV12-4	CASSTGYNQPQHF
TRBV7-9	CASSLAGLGRSYNSPLHF
TRBV12-3/TRBV12-4	CATGFSGANVLTF